This entry lists 3 T cell receptor beta chains sequenced from one sample in a study of identical twins. TCRdb re-called the 5' RACE reads with MiXCR, one entry per CDR3 protein. Of about 240,000 distinct CDR3 sequences in the sample, approximately 7.8% are singletons; the top ten hold 5% to 6%. The same data also went into a second study, on yellow fever vaccine responses in identical twins.

Sequencing input: CD8+ T cells sorted from blood. These receptors all stem from a woman aged 18 to 35 in good health.

This clonotype was counted many times. The V and J genes are TRBV12-3 or TRBV12-4 and TRBJ1-5; 10 bases fit TRBD1. The CDR3 spans 15 residues. Trimming cost V 5 bases and J 9 bases; bases outside gene matches: 10. The CDR3 coding sequence is TGTGCCAGCAGTCCACAGACAGGGGGCCTAGGGCCCCAGCATTTT. This translates into CASSPQTGGLGPQHF.

As concerns this clonotype: Given a much more abundant clone one base away, this may be a read error. The J gene is TRBJ2-2, the V gene TRBV24-1; 8 bases line up with TRBD1. CDR1 and CDR2 from the germline V gene are KGHDR and SFDVKD. J was trimmed by 6 bases and V by 10 bases; bases with no gene match: 12. The CDR3 loop spans 15 amino acids. The CDR3 here is CATLDRDQNSGELFF. CDR3 nucleotides: TGTGCCACTCTGGACAGGGATCAAAACTCCGGGGAGCTGTTTTTT.

This rearrangement joins TRBV12-3 or TRBV12-4 to TRBJ2-2; 9 positions match TRBD1. The CDR3 runs 16 residues. The junction had 8 bases not matched to a gene; V was cut back by 4 bases and J by 5 bases. CDR3 sequence (DNA): TGTGCCAGCAGTTCCGGGACAGGGCCGGGGACCGGGGAGCTGTTTTTT. Translating it yields CASSSGTGPGTGELFF.